This T cell receptor beta chain was sequenced during a study of OX40 agonist ivuxolimab in advanced cancers. On the study more broadly: Dosing consisted of intravenous ivuxolimab at 0.01 to 10 mg/kg every 2 weeks.

This CDR3 has 14 amino acids. The germline V and J ends were trimmed by 6 bases and 0 bases, with 11 bases remaining between them. Per germline, CDR1 MNHEY and CDR2 SVGAGI. The data were produced by immunoSEQ multiplex PCR, yet TCRdb's version contains in-frame clones alone and is incomplete. The sample holds roughly 80,000 clones, about 85% seen once. The source of this sequence is an adult with an advanced solid tumor such as melanoma, head and neck, liver or kidney cancer. Sample: CD4+ or CD8+ T cells sorted from blood, taken in a trial of the OX40 agonist ivuxolimab. This chain connects TRBV6-5 to TRBJ1-2; D gene ambiguous. CDR3 DNA: TGTGCCAGCAGCCCTATCCCAGCTAACTATGGCTACACCTTC. It codes for CASSPIPANYGYTF.